This T cell receptor beta chain was captured by sequencing in a study of blood T cell repertoires in COVID-19. The CDR3 has 11 amino acids. Germline values: CDR1 SNHLY, CDR2 FYNNEI. V lost 3 bases and J 8 bases, leaving 7 bases between the germline ends. Method: immunoSEQ multiplex PCR; TCRdb's copy keeps in-frame clones and lacks some. The repertoire holds around 320,000 clones, about 91% seen once, with over 6% in the top ten. This clone was found once. The source is a woman younger than 45 who had recovered from COVID-19. The gene calls are TRBV2 and TRBJ1-1, with no clear D. The sample consisted of peripheral blood. CDR3 residues: CASSDDQEAFF. CDR3 nucleotide sequence: TGTGCCAGCAGTGATGATCAGGAAGCTTTCTTT.